The clone carrying this T cell receptor (beta chain) was seen only a few times. CDR3 length equals 15 residues. The germline gives CDR1 SNHLY, CDR2 FYNNEI. Trimming removed 5 bases from V and 8 bases from J, with 18 bases in between. This specimen belongs to a study of Graves' ophthalmopathy and Graves' hyperthyroidism. The TCR beta CDR3 regions underwent amplification from RNA transcripts. The library came from an HTBI-primed first-round RT-PCR and a second-round multiplex PCR. TCRdb recomputed calls from the multiplex PCR reads with MiXCR, one row per CDR3 protein. The table lists 600,000 to 700,000 distinct CDR3 sequences, roughly 39% of them singletons, with more than 3% in the top ten.

Sequencing input: peripheral blood. The TCR originated in an adult man with Graves' ophthalmopathy. J is TRBJ1-4 and V is TRBV2; a weak D match, TRBD1 (6 bases). CDR3 DNA sequence: TGTGCCAGCAGTTACGGGGGACACCTGGGCGAAAAACTGTTTTTT. Translation gives CASSYGGHLGEKLFF.